A single sample is the source of the 20 T cell receptor beta chains below, sequenced in a study of beta chain features in type 1 diabetes (dated by TCRdb to 2016 to 2019). Broader findings and caveats from the paper: A moderate but significant shortening of TCRB CDR3 length was observed in type 1 diabetes patients in all four CD4+ subsets.

Their antigens remain unidentified. The library was prepared using the immunoSEQ multiplex PCR assay. The entire amount of isolated RNA was reverse transcribed using the High Capacity cDNA Reverse Transcription Kit, so the sequenced TCRB transcripts were expressed ones. Held by TCRdb, this immuneACCESS table contains in-frame sequences only and omits some clones. Under half of the omission traces to an unresolved V gene where checked; the cause of the rest is unknown. For this sample there are roughly 160,000 clones; 8% to 9.5% appear just once. The top ten hold more than 0.5% of the sample. Sequencing was carried out using central memory CD4+ T cells from blood. The origin of the receptors is a woman under 30 with type 1 diabetes.

CDR3 in amino acids: CASSPKTGNTDTQYF. In DNA form, the CDR3 reads TGCGCCAGCAGCCCCAAGACCGGGAACACAGATACGCAGTATTTT. The J gene is TRBJ2-3, the V gene TRBV5-1; the D gene is possibly TRBD2 (5 bases). Trimming stripped 4 bases from V and 2 bases from J, with 14 bases between. Germline V CDR1 and CDR2: SGHRS, YFSETQ. The CDR3 extends over 15 amino acids.

V usage is TRBV7-6 and J usage is TRBJ2-1; TRBD2 is a possible D gene (5 bases). Looked up from germline, CDR1 is SGHVS and CDR2 is FNYEAQ. This CDR3 is built from 16 residues. V shed 5 bases and J shed 0 bases, with 14 bases lying between them. The CDR3 loop reads CASSATAEYSYNEQFF. As DNA, the CDR3 is TGTGCCAGCAGCGCAACAGCGGAATACTCCTACAATGAGCAGTTCTTC.

The genes are TRBV25-1 and TRBJ2-7; weak D call: TRBD2 (5 bases). In germline, CDR1 is MGHDK, CDR2 SYGVNS. Between the trimmed V and J ends, which lost 3 bases and 7 bases, there was a span of 13 bases. This CDR3 has 13 residues. The CDR3 DNA reads TGTGCCAGCAGTGAGGCGGGCACTACGGAGCAGTACTTC. This gives the protein CASSEAGTTEQYF.

V is TRBV19 and J is TRBJ2-6, with 8 bases lining up with TRBD1. The junction had 10 bases not matched to a gene; V was cut back by 6 bases and J by 0 bases. Germline CDR1 LNHDA, CDR2 SQIVND (reference sequence). The CDR3 is 18 amino acids. The CDR3 is CASRTAGGLDSGANVLTF. The DNA for the CDR3 is TGTGCCAGTAGGACAGCAGGGGGCTTAGACTCTGGGGCCAACGTCCTGACTTTC.

This clone was seen only a few times. The identical CDR3 is also encoded by other nucleotide sequences in the sample. V is TRBV18 and J is TRBJ2-5; D is uncertain. CDR3 length: 12 amino acids. The V gene lost 5 bases and the J gene lost 1 base, with 5 bases spanning the gap. Germline V gives CDR1 KGHSH, CDR2 LQKENI. CDR3 sequence reads: CASSFSQETQYF. The CDR3 DNA is TGTGCCAGCTCATTTAGCCAAGAGACCCAGTACTTC.

The table lists this clone with a few counts. This sequence joins TRBV2 and TRBJ1-2; 8 positions match TRBD1. Germline trimming cut 6 bases from V and 0 bases from J; bases unmatched to any gene: 3. Germline values: CDR1 SNHLY, CDR2 FYNNEI. The CDR3 sequence is 14 residues long. The CDR3 protein is CASRGQGANYGYTF. In DNA form, the CDR3 reads TGTGCCAGCAGAGGACAGGGAGCTAACTATGGCTACACCTTC.

This clone was observed many times. J is TRBJ2-3 and V is TRBV10-3; TRBD2 might be the D (6 bases). The CDR3 covers 14 residues. The ends were cut back, 2 bases at V and 4 bases at J, with 10 bases in the middle. Germline V lookup: CDR1 ENHRY, CDR2 SYGVKD. CDR3 DNA sequence: TGTGCCATCAGTGAGGGGGGACTGGCAGATACGCAGTATTTT. This codes for CAISEGGLADTQYF.

This clone was recorded a few times. The chain links TRBV2 to TRBJ2-7; D call uncertain. Germline V gene sequence: CDR1 SNHLY, CDR2 FYNNEI. Trimming pared 6 bases from V and 3 bases from J, leaving 12 bases between. The CDR3 covers 13 residues. The CDR3 DNA is TGTGCCAGCAGCGCCGGTACCAACTACGAGCAGTACTTC. It translates to CASSAGTNYEQYF.

The chain uses TRBV7-9 and TRBJ2-1; TRBD1 matches at 11 bases. V gave up 5 bases and J gave up 8 bases; unmatched junction bases: 5. This CDR3 comprises 14 residues. Germline V gene data show CDR1 as SEHNR and CDR2 as FQNEAQ (reference sequence). CDR3 coding DNA: TGTGCCAGCAGCGTCGGGACAGGGGGATATGAGCAGTTCTTC. It translates to CASSVGTGGYEQFF.

This clone has only a few counts. For the CDR3, the DNA is TGTGCCAGCAACGTGAAACAGGGCCCTCCCGCTTTCTTT. It is translated as CASNVKQGPPAFF. The rearrangement links TRBV7-2 to TRBJ1-1, with D perhaps matching TRBD1 (6 bases). Germline V gene lookup returns CDR1 SGHTA and CDR2 FQGNSA. V shed 7 bases and J shed 11 bases, with 20 bases lying between them. CDR3 length equals 13 residues.

The chain is built from TRBV27 and TRBJ2-7; 10 bases align to TRBD1. The ends lost 0 bases at V and 6 bases at J; junction bases unmatched: 5. The CDR3 extends over 15 amino acids. Germline CDR1 MNHEY, CDR2 SMNVEV (reference sequence). The CDR3 region is CASSLSRDRGVEQYF. CDR3 in DNA: TGTGCCAGCAGTTTATCCCGGGACAGGGGTGTCGAGCAGTACTTC.

V usage is TRBV7-2 and J usage is TRBJ1-1; 7 nucleotides line up with TRBD1. This CDR3 has 16 residues. CDR1 is SGHTA, CDR2 FQGNSA, per germline. Germline trimming cut 1 base from V and 0 bases from J; bases unmatched to any gene: 5. The CDR3 here is CASSLDRGNLNTEAFF. The DNA of the CDR3 is TGTGCCAGCAGCTTAGACAGGGGAAATCTGAACACTGAAGCTTTCTTT.

This clone showed up just a few times. The genes are TRBV9 and TRBJ1-3; TRBD1 matches 7 bases. With 3 bases clipped from V and 2 bases from J, the junction kept 5 bases outside the gene matches. This CDR3 has 15 residues. Germline V gene sequence: CDR1 SGDLS, CDR2 YYNGEE. The CDR3 region is CASSATTGAGNTIYF. As DNA, the CDR3 is TGTGCCAGCAGCGCGACCACAGGGGCTGGAAACACCATATATTTT.

The chain couples TRBV18 to TRBJ1-1; the D gene is possibly TRBD1 (5 bases). The CDR3 loop spans 14 amino acids. Looked up from germline, CDR1 is KGHSH and CDR2 is LQKENI. V lost 3 bases, J lost 0 bases, and 8 bases lay in between. The CDR3 DNA follows: TGTGCCAGCTCACCGGCGACAGTGAACACTGAAGCTTTCTTT. Encoded protein: CASSPATVNTEAFF.

The chain carries TRBV9 and TRBJ1-2; D gene unclear. V dropped 2 bases and J dropped 4 bases, with 12 bases sitting between them. Germline lookup yields CDR1 SGDLS and CDR2 YYNGEE. The CDR3 covers 14 residues. This chain's CDR3 is CASSVEGAAYGYTF. The CDR3 DNA reads TGTGCCAGCAGCGTTGAGGGCGCGGCCTATGGCTACACCTTC. Full variable domain (missing parts from reference TRBV9 and TRBJ1-2): DSGVTQTPKHLITATGQRVTLRCSPRSGDLSVYWYQQSLDQGLQFLIQYYNGEERAKGNILERFSAQQFPDLHSELNLSSLELGDSALYFCASSVEGAAYGYTFGSGTRLTVV.

This clone has just a few counts. The rearrangement links TRBV5-1 to TRBJ2-3; 7 bases map to TRBD1. CDR1 SGHRS and CDR2 YFSETQ come from the germline V gene. V dropped 6 bases and J dropped 2; count of bases not matched to a gene: 9. The CDR3 runs 15 residues. The DNA for the CDR3 is TGCGCCAGCATGATTAGGGGGCTAGTCACAGATACGCAGTATTTT. Amino acid sequence: CASMIRGLVTDTQYF.

About this clone itself: One end of the junction does not line up with germline, which may come from a read error. The V gene is TRBV7-2, the J gene TRBJ1-2; TRBD1 aligns across 10 bases. Per the germline V gene, CDR1 is SGHTA and CDR2 is FQGNSA. This CDR3 is built from 16 residues. The CDR3 spells CASSPRTGGDVRGYTF. The CDR3 DNA sequence: TGCGCCAGCAGCCCTCGGACAGGGGGGGATGTTCGTGGCTACACCTTC.

This clone was counted between two and nine times. The chain has TRBV29-1 and TRBJ2-3, with TRBD1 matching over 8 bases. The CDR3 covers 15 residues. Germline CDR1 is SQVTM and CDR2 is ANQGSEA. With 7 bases clipped from V and 2 bases from J, the junction kept 11 bases outside the gene matches. CDR3 sequence reads: CSGQLGTGPTDTQYF. The CDR3 nucleotides are TGCAGCGGCCAACTTGGGACAGGACCCACAGATACGCAGTATTTT.

This clone was seen a handful of times. This chain connects TRBV4-2 to TRBJ1-1, with D unresolved. Trimming removed 3 bases from V and 3 bases from J, with 11 bases in between. Germline V lookup: CDR1 LGHNA, CDR2 YNFKEQ. The CDR3 runs 14 residues. CDR3 protein: CASSHVLGDTEAFF. CDR3 nucleotide sequence: TGTGCCAGCAGCCACGTGTTAGGAGACACTGAAGCTTTCTTT.

The chain combines TRBV18 with TRBJ1-2; D gene unclear. CDR3 length: 12 residues. The V end lost 6 bases, the J end lost 4 bases, and 9 bases lay between the germline ends. The germline V gene encodes CDR1 KGHSH and CDR2 LQKENI. The CDR3 loop is CASSLGVYGYTF. DNA of the CDR3: TGTGCCAGCTCCCTGGGAGTCTATGGCTACACCTTC.